This T cell receptor beta chain came from a study of T-cell memory formation after mild COVID-19 (dated by TCRdb to 2020 to 2022). For the wider study: TCR sequence clusters from the two donors were largely donor specific. In a couple of donors, T-cell clones that expanded and contracted after mild COVID-19 were tracked by sequencing TCRalpha and TCRbeta repertoires over time. The cohort comprised two young, previously healthy adult volunteers, one female and one male. What the work shows at the level of the full study, not this receptor alone: Whether the second-wave clones peaking on day 37 were SARS-CoV-2 specific was not confirmed. The study covered only a couple of mild cases, and larger cohorts including severe cases with pre-infection samples were considered necessary. From day 15 to 85, contracting clones showed balanced CD4/CD8 phenotypes, whereas a second wave of clones that expanded from day 15 to 37 leaned towards CD4+. Some responding clones were detected in pre-infection memory, suggesting pre-existing cross-reactive memory T cells joined the SARS-CoV-2 response. Contracting CD4+ clones appeared mostly in the CM and EM memory subsets, whereas CD8+ clones were enriched in EMRA.

The sequencer was an Illumina NovaSeq 6000. TCRalpha and TCRbeta cDNA libraries were built by 5'RACE with constant-segment primers, adding sample barcodes and unique molecular identifiers. RNA was extracted from every sample with Trizol reagent. Library amplification was performed in two PCR steps, and a second sample barcode and Illumina TruSeq adapters were introduced in the second step. Sequencing of the libraries was done on an Illumina NovaSeq, producing 2 x 150 bp paired-end reads. As for the original processing: Reads were demultiplexed and collapsed into UMI-guided consensus sequences with migec v1.2.7. With mixcr v2.1.11, UMI consensuses were aligned to TRA and TRB V and J templates and assembled into clonotypes. Clonotypes were classified as expanded or contracted when called significant by both edgeR and NoisET, with noise models trained on biological replicates. For edgeR calls, a false discovery rate-adjusted p below 0.01 and a log2 fold-change threshold of 1 were applied. As an exploratory analysis of dynamics, PCA with hierarchical clustering was applied to max-normalized trajectories of the 1000 most abundant clonotypes. The CD4 or CD8 phenotype of responding clones was assigned using the separately sequenced CD4+ and CD8+ repertoires. The public reads were reanalyzed by TCRdb: fastp trimming at Q25, MiXCR alignment, in-frame beta chains only. Each CDR3 protein gets just one entry, which takes the most common genes and DNA from the rows behind it. The V and J calls were determined by TCRdb, not by the authors. The sample data list 200,000 to 250,000 distinct CDR3 sequences, and 15% of these were observed just once. Of the sample, more than 2% is held by the ten largest clones.

The CDR3 starts with the cysteine, ends with the phenylalanine, and has 15 residues. Only the CDR3 region is kept as DNA, spanning 45 bases read in frame from base 1. At the junction V is shortened by 5 bases and J by 1 base, with 15 bases in between. Reading the germline V gene gives CDR1 SGHDT and CDR2 YYEEEE. PBMCs were isolated by Ficoll-Paque density gradient centrifugation. The sample holds a few counts of this clonotype. Its antigen is unknown. No base quality information exists; no much larger clone differs at one position. Input material: PBMCs or a T cell subset sorted from them (not recorded which). Here the chain combines TRBV5-6 and TRBJ1-1; D gene: possibly TRBD1, on 5 matching bases. The TCR comes from an adult woman who had mild COVID-19 (a few samples of this study predate the infection). The sample titles of this study are shuffled in the database, so cell type and time point are left out; the donor was told from shared clones. The encoded CDR3 is CASRGGAHPNTEAFF. The nucleotide sequence is given as TGTGCCAGCAGGGGAGGGGCCCACCCGAACACTGAAGCTTTCTTT.